A selection of T cell receptor beta chains follows, all from one sample in a study of blood T cell repertoires in COVID-19. The protocol was immunoSEQ multiplex PCR, while the TCRdb copy is restricted to in-frame clones and leaves out a portion. In the table there are roughly 150,000 clones, roughly 88% of which are singletons. Sequenced input: peripheral blood. The receptor set was obtained from a woman aged 45-65 years in a cohort sampled during active or convalescent COVID-19. Both conserved end residues are trimmed from each CDR3. Each record gives: V gene, clone size, J gene, CDR3 protein. Clone size appears in some rows only: once, few, many, or a class for an expanded clone.

TRBV12-5	-	TRBJ1-3	ASGLIGGRISGNTIY
TRBV5-6	-	TRBJ1-2	ASSPTGQAHLYGYT
TRBV24-1	-	TRBJ1-5	ATSVPGGQPQH
TRBV7-8	-	TRBJ2-3	ASSPGSGEGTDTQY
TRBV18	-	TRBJ2-1	ASRTVQGRDNEQF
TRBV11-2	few	TRBJ2-3	ASSLFGASTDTQY
TRBV29-1	once	TRBJ1-1	SGVDQVNTEAF
TRBV7-2	-	TRBJ2-7	ASSPTGFSYEQY
TRBV5-1	once	TRBJ2-3	ATSEVARGTDTQY
TRBV12-3/TRBV12-4	-	TRBJ1-2	ASSQGVGYT
TRBV4-3	-	TRBJ1-4	ASSHGATNEKLF
TRBV19	once	TRBJ1-1	ASSATGNTEAF
TRBV6-2/TRBV6-3	-	TRBJ1-2	ASSYSAGSNYGYT
TRBV3-1/TRBV3-2	-	TRBJ2-1	ASSQVAGNEQF
TRBV5-1	-	TRBJ1-3	ASSTGTGNTIY
TRBV7-6	-	TRBJ2-1	ASSRGQGAYNEQF
TRBV29-1	-	TRBJ1-2	SVPGQGSFNYGYT
TRBV12-3/TRBV12-4	-	TRBJ2-5	ASTPDRVETQY
TRBV7-8	-	TRBJ1-3	ASSLVSGGGNTIY
TRBV5-1	-	TRBJ1-4	ASSLGPGIGKLF
TRBV3-1/TRBV3-2	-	TRBJ1-5	ASSHAGNQPQH
TRBV3-1/TRBV3-2	-	TRBJ1-6	ASSQTPRGGLGMVLYNSPLH
TRBV5-5	-	TRBJ1-5	ASSSGQASNQPQH
TRBV2	-	TRBJ2-7	ASRGGQGPFYEQY
TRBV29-1	-	TRBJ2-5	SVVTVGRGGETQY
TRBV7-9	-	TRBJ1-2	ASSIQGEGYT
TRBV2	-	TRBJ2-2	ASTGGQGINTGELF
TRBV6-6	-	TRBJ1-6	ASSLDKGQGKGSPLH
TRBV19	-	TRBJ1-3	ASLRQGSGNTIY
TRBV19	-	TRBJ2-1	ASRKTSGGSNEQF